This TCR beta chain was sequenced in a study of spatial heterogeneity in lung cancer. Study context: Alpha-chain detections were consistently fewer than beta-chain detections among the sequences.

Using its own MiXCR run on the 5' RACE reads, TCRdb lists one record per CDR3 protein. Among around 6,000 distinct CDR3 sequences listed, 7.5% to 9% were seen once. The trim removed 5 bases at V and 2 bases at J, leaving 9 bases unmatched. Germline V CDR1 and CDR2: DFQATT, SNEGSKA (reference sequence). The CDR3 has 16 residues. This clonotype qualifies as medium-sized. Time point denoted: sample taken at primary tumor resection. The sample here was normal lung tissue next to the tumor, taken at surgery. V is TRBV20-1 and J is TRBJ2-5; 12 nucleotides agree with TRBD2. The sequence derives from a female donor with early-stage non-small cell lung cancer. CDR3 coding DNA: TGCAGTGCTGGCCACGGACTAGCGGGGATACAAGAGACCCAGTACTTC. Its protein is CSAGHGLAGIQETQYF.